Detailed here is one T cell receptor beta chain. This sample was included in a study of blood T cell repertoires in COVID-19. Only in-frame clones appear in the TCRdb table, and some are missing; sequencing was by immunoSEQ multiplex PCR. The sample has roughly 320,000 clones, 85% seen once. This CDR3 has 12 residues. Trimming left V 10 bases short and J 4 bases short, with 10 bases between. This receptor was obtained from a human donor in a cohort sampled during active COVID-19. The chain recombines TRBV12-3 or TRBV12-4 with TRBJ2-2; no clear D. The sequenced sample consisted of peripheral blood. CDR3 loop: CATPTVTGELFF. DNA for the CDR3: TGTGCCACCCCAACAGTCACCGGGGAGCTGTTTTTT.